The clone carrying this T cell receptor beta chain has only a few counts. The same CDR3 can be traced to other DNA sequences in this sample. Donors in the study were healthy people who gave bone marrow. When sampled, the donors appeared nominally healthy, though they likely had unrecorded immune exposures. The data originate from a study of cytomegalovirus exposure and HLA in healthy donors. On the study more broadly: There were some 120 million unique TCR beta sequences, drawn from 180 million or so T cells, in an earlier analysis.

PCR used 60 Vbeta primers and 13 Jbeta primers. The protocol was immunoSEQ multiplex PCR, while the TCRdb copy is restricted to in-frame clones and leaves out a portion. This table has some 200,000 clones, more than 9.5% appearing once. The germline V gene encodes CDR1 MNHEY and CDR2 SMNVEV (reference sequence). The CDR3 has 14 amino acids. V trimming: 6 bases; J trimming: 0 bases; junction bases outside the gene matches: 3. Sequencing was done on a sample of PBMCs. This rearrangement joins TRBV27 to TRBJ1-2, with 8 bases aligning to TRBD1. This receptor was taken from a man aged 45 to 65 in good health and CMV-seropositive. The CDR3 bases are TGTGCCAGCAGCCGGACAGGGTCTAACTATGGCTACACCTTC. It translates to CASSRTGSNYGYTF.